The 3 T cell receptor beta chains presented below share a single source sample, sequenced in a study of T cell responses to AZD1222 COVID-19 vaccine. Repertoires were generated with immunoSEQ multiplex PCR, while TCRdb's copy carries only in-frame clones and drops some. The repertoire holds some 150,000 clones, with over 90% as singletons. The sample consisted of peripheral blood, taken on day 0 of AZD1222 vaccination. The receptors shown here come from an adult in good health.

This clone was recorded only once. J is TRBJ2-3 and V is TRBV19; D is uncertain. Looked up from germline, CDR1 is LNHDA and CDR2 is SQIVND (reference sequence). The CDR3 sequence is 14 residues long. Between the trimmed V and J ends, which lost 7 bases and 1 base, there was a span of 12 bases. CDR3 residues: CASTVRQGTDTQYF. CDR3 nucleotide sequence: TGTGCCAGTACGGTTCGGCAGGGCACAGATACGCAGTATTTT.

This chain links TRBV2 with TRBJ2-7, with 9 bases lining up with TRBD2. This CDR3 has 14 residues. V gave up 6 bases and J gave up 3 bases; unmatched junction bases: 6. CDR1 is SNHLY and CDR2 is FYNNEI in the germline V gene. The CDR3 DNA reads TGTGCCAGCAGACGGACTAGCGACAACTACGAGCAGTACTTC. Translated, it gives CASRRTSDNYEQYF.

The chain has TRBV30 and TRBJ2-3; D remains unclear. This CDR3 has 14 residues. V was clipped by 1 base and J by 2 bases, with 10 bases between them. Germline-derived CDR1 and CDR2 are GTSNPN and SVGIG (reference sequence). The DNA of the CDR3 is TGTGCCTGGAGTGCTGGAGAACTCACAGATACGCAGTATTTT. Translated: CAWSAGELTDTQYF.